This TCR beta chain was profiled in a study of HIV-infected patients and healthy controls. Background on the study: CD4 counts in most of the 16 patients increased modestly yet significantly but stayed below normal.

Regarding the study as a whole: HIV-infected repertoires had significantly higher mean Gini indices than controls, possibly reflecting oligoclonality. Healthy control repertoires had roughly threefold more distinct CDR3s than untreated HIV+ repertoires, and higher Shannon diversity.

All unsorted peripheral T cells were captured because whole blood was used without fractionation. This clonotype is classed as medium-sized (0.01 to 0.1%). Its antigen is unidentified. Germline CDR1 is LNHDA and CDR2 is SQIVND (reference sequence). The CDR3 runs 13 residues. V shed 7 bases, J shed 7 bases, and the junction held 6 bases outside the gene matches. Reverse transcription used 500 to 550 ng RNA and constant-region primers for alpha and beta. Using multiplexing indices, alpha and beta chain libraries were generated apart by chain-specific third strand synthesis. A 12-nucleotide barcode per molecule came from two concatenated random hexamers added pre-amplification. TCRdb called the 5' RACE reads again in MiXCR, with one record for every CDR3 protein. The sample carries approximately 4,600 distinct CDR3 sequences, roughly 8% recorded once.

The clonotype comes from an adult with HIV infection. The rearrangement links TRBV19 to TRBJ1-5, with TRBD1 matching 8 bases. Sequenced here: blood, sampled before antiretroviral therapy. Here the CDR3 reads CASTDRGEQPQHF. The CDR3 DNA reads TGTGCCAGTACCGACAGGGGTGAACAGCCCCAGCATTTT. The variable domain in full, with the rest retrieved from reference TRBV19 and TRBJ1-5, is DGGITQSPKYLFRKEGQNVTLSCEQNLNHDAMYWYRQDPGQGLRLIYYSQIVNDFQKGDIAEGYSVSREKKESFPLTVTSAQKNPTAFYLCASTDRGEQPQHFGDGTRLSIL.